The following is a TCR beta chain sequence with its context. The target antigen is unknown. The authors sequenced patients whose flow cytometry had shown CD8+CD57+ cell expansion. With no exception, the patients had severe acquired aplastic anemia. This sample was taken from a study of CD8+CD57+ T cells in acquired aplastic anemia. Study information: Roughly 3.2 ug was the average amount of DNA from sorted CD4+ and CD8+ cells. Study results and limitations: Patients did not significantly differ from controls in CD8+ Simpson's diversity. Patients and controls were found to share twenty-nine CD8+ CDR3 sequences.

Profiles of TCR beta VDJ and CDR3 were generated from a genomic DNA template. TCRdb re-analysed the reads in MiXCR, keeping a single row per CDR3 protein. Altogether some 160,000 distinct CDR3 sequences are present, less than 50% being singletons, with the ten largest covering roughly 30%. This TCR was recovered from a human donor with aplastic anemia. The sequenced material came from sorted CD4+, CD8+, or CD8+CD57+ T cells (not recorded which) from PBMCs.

This chain's CDR3 is CAISEGRGQAYEQYF. DNA of the CDR3: TGTGCCATCAGTGAGGGGCGGGGGCAAGCCTACGAGCAGTACTTC. This chain connects TRBV10-3 to TRBJ2-7; perhaps TRBD2 as D (7 bases). This CDR3 region has 15 residues. The V gene lost 2 bases and the J gene lost 2 bases, with 13 bases spanning the gap. Germline CDR1 reads ENHRY; CDR2 reads SYGVKD.